This passage covers 12 T cell receptor beta chains from one sample sequenced in a study of T-cell reconstitution after alpha-beta-depleted transplantation in children. Preparation of the TCRbeta library used unique molecular identifiers. TCRdb re-called the PCR reads with MiXCR, one entry per CDR3 protein. Of about 230,000 distinct CDR3 sequences in the sample, roughly a tenth are singletons; the top ten hold 5.1%. Sequencing was performed on PBMCs from the stem cell graft donor, taken from the stem cell graft. The receptors shown here come from a human donor who donated a stem cell graft to a child with SCID.

The rearrangement uses TRBV3-1 and TRBJ2-7; D uncertain. Trimming removed 4 bases from V and 0 bases from J, with 16 bases in between. Germline values: CDR1 LGHDT, CDR2 YNNKEL (reference sequence). The length of the CDR3 is 16 residues. In DNA, the CDR3 is TGTGCCAGCAGCCCTGTCCCGGGCGTCAGCTCCTACGAGCAGTACTTC. Residues: CASSPVPGVSSYEQYF.

The chain has TRBV16 and TRBJ2-1, with 9 bases that match TRBD1. CDR3 length: 16 amino acids. Germline loops: CDR1 KGHSY, CDR2 FQNENV. J gave up 4 bases and V 4 bases, and 8 bases lay outside the gene matches. CDR3 sequence: CASSRGTGTIYNEQFF. CDR3 nucleotides: TGTGCCAGCAGCCGAGGGACAGGGACCATTTACAATGAGCAGTTCTTC.

The sample holds many counts of this clonotype. The chain couples TRBV2 to TRBJ1-1; TRBD1 matches at 10 bases. Trimming at V came to 3 bases and at J to 8 bases, leaving 9 bases not matched to a gene. Germline lookup yields CDR1 SNHLY and CDR2 FYNNEI. The CDR3 runs to 15 residues. CDR3 nucleotides: TGTGCCAGCAGTGAGGGCCTGACAGGGGGCTTGGAAGCTTTCTTT. Amino acids: CASSEGLTGGLEAFF.

Concerning this clonotype: This may stem from a read error, because a much larger clone lies one nucleotide away. The chain is built from TRBV7-2 and TRBJ2-3; 7 bases align to TRBD2. The germline CDR1 and CDR2 sequences are SGHTA and FQGNSA. V lost 5 bases to trimming and J lost 1 base; unmatched junction nucleotides: 6. The CDR3 loop spans 15 amino acids. The CDR3 DNA reads as TGTGCCAGCAGCCGTAGCGGGTTTGGCACAGATACGCAGTATTTT. Translating gives CASSRSGFGTDTQYF.

This clonotype was seen many times. The rearrangement uses TRBV20-1 and TRBJ2-7, with D tentatively TRBD1 (6 bases). The V end was cut by 3 bases, the J end by 2 bases, with 14 bases between. The length of the CDR3 is 14 residues. Germline lookup yields CDR1 DFQATT and CDR2 SNEGSKA (reference sequence). CDR3 sequence reads: CSASKGDPAYEQYF. CDR3 nucleotides: TGCAGTGCTAGTAAGGGGGACCCCGCCTACGAGCAGTACTTC.

The rearrangement joins TRBV11-1 to TRBJ2-6, with TRBD1 matching over 10 bases. The CDR3 runs 19 residues. Germline V gene lookup returns CDR1 SGHAT and CDR2 FQDESV (reference sequence). Losses at the gene ends were 4 bases for V and 0 bases for J; bases not matched to a gene: 9. The CDR3 sequence: CASSSPPGQGTSGANVLTF. The CDR3 DNA sequence: TGTGCCAGCAGCTCCCCCCCGGGACAGGGGACCTCTGGGGCCAACGTCCTGACTTTC.

The count of this clonotype is one. The chain uses TRBV28 and TRBJ1-1; D is uncertain. V lost 5 bases to trimming and J lost 4 bases, with 5 bases between them. Germline assignment: CDR1 MDHEN and CDR2 SYDVKM. CDR3 length: 11 amino acids. The CDR3 nucleotides are TGTGCCAGCAGTACGGCCACTGAAGCTTTCTTT. This codes for CASSTATEAFF.

The sample holds many counts of this clonotype. The chain employs TRBV20-1 and TRBJ2-7; a weak D match, TRBD2 (6 bases). The CDR3 runs to 11 residues. V lost 4 bases and J lost 4, with 8 bases in between. Germline lookup yields CDR1 DFQATT and CDR2 SNEGSKA (reference sequence). The CDR3 is CSANGRYEQYF. The CDR3 DNA is TGCAGTGCTAACGGGAGATACGAGCAGTACTTC.

This clonotype was recorded at least ten times. The gene calls are TRBV20-1 and TRBJ1-6; D might be TRBD1 (5 bases). Between the trimmed V and J ends, which lost 6 bases and 1 base, there was a span of 10 bases. Germline lookup yields CDR1 DFQATT and CDR2 SNEGSKA (reference sequence). CDR3 size: 14 residues. For the CDR3, the DNA is TGCAGTGCGGGACGCCGGTCCTATAATTCACCCCTCCACTTT. It specifies CSAGRRSYNSPLHF.

This clonotype has just one count. The CDR3 does not close with the conserved phenylalanine or tryptophan, likely indicating a read error. The chain combines TRBV15 with TRBJ1-1; D not resolved. The CDR3 has 15 amino acids. Germline V gene data show CDR1 as LNHNV and CDR2 as YYDKDF (reference sequence). The CDR3 loop is CATSRSIGRNTEAFI. The DNA for the CDR3 is TGTGCCACCAGCAGATCCATCGGAAGAAACACCGAAGCTTTCATT.

This clonotype showed up many times. This chain links TRBV19 with TRBJ2-2; 8 bases are a match to TRBD2. Losses at the gene ends were 7 bases for V and 2 bases for J; bases not matched to a gene: 9. CDR1 is LNHDA and CDR2 is SQIVND in the germline V gene (reference sequence). The CDR3 is 16 residues long. CDR3 sequence (DNA): TGTGCCAGTACCGTCGGTCTAGCGGGCAACACCGGGGAGCTGTTTTTT. Residues: CASTVGLAGNTGELFF.

This clonotype was observed at least ten times. J is TRBJ1-3 and V is TRBV12-3 or TRBV12-4; no clear D. The CDR3 loop spans 16 amino acids. Between the trimmed V and J ends, which lost 3 bases and 0 bases, there was a span of 12 bases. DNA of the CDR3: TGTGCCAGCAGTTTGGCCGCGTGGGGCTCTGGAAACACCATATATTTT. This gives the protein CASSLAAWGSGNTIYF.